The 29 T cell receptor beta chains below all came from one sample that was sequenced in a study of CD8 T cells in Susac syndrome. RNA in amounts of roughly 0.45 to 1 ug was reverse transcribed with random hexamers. TCRdb re-analysed the immunoSEQ multiplex PCR reads in MiXCR, keeping a single row per CDR3 protein. The table includes tens of thousands of distinct CDR3 sequences, 85% to 95% detected once. Sequencing input: CD8+ T cells from PBMCs. These receptors were obtained from a human donor in good health.

The chain is built from TRBV20-1 and TRBJ2-5; TRBD1 or TRBD2 may be the D gene (5 bases each). V dropped 0 bases and J dropped 3 bases, with 11 bases sitting between them. This CDR3 region has 14 residues. The germline gives CDR1 DFQATT, CDR2 SNEGSKA (reference sequence). The CDR3 reads CSARDGRGEETQYF. CDR3 nucleotide sequence: TGCAGTGCTAGAGATGGCAGAGGGGAAGAGACCCAGTACTTC.

This chain uses TRBV12-5 with TRBJ1-3, with D perhaps TRBD1 (6 bases). This CDR3 comprises 15 residues. Germline CDR1 is LGHNT and CDR2 is FRNRAP. V was shortened by 0 bases and J by 6 bases, with 12 bases between the two germline ends. CDR3 DNA: TGTGCTAGTGGTTTGGTACAGGGATTCACAAACACCATATATTTT. Protein product: CASGLVQGFTNTIYF.

This chain uses TRBV6-2 or TRBV6-3 with TRBJ2-1; 10 positions match TRBD1. Germline loops: CDR1 MNHEY, CDR2 SVGEGT. The junction had 11 bases not matched to a gene; V was cut back by 0 bases and J by 6 bases. The CDR3 covers 18 residues. This CDR3 reads CASSYSRRGTGEFNEQFF. The CDR3 nucleotides are TGTGCCAGCAGTTACTCGAGGAGGGGGACAGGGGAATTCAATGAGCAGTTCTTC.

The chain employs TRBV27 and TRBJ1-2, with D uncertain. Germline assignment: CDR1 MNHEY and CDR2 SMNVEV (reference sequence). The length of the CDR3 is 11 residues. Trimming removed 2 bases at V and 10 bases at J, with 8 bases between. The CDR3 spells CASSLGSNYTF. Here the CDR3 DNA reads TGTGCCAGCAGTTTAGGCAGTAACTACACCTTC.

This clonotype appeared a single time. The rearrangement links TRBV29-1 to TRBJ2-1, with 9 bases fitting TRBD1. Germline lookup yields CDR1 SQVTM and CDR2 ANQGSEA. Trimming took 1 base from V and 4 from J; bases not matched to a gene: 2. The CDR3 covers 14 residues. The CDR3: CSVEGTGDYNEQFF. CDR3 nucleotide sequence: TGCAGCGTTGAAGGGACAGGGGATTACAATGAGCAGTTCTTC.

V usage is TRBV25-1 and J usage is TRBJ2-1; D is undetermined. The CDR3 has 10 amino acids. Trimming pared 9 bases from V and 5 bases from J, leaving 5 bases between. The germline CDR1 and CDR2 sequences are MGHDK and SYGVNS. DNA of the CDR3: TGTGCCAGTGGGGACAATGAGCAGTTCTTC. This sequence encodes CASGDNEQFF. The full variable domain, rest sourced from reference TRBV25-1 and TRBJ2-1, is EADIYQTPRYLVIGTGKKITLECSQTMGHDKMYWYQQDPGMELHLIHYSYGVNSTEKGDLSSESTVSRIRTEHFPLTLESARPSHTSQYLCASGDNEQFFGPGTRLTVL.

The rearrangement joins TRBV19 to TRBJ1-6; D might be TRBD1 (5 bases). The V end lost 5 bases, the J end lost 6 bases, and 11 bases lay between the germline ends. This CDR3 comprises 14 residues. Per the germline V gene, CDR1 is LNHDA and CDR2 is SQIVND (reference sequence). The chain's CDR3 is CASSGDVINSPLHF. CDR3 bases: TGTGCCAGTAGTGGGGACGTGATTAATTCACCCCTCCACTTT.

The J gene is TRBJ2-7, the V gene TRBV2; TRBD2 is a possible D gene (5 bases). The CDR3 totals 14 residues. The V end lost 7 bases, the J end lost 0 bases, and 13 bases lay between the germline ends. Germline CDR1 SNHLY, CDR2 FYNNEI. CDR3 residues: CASNPLEASYEQYF. CDR3 bases: TGTGCCAGCAACCCTTTGGAGGCCTCCTACGAGCAGTACTTC.

The chain joins TRBV3-1 to TRBJ2-2; D is ambiguous. This CDR3 has 14 residues. The germline V gene has CDR1 LGHDT and CDR2 YNNKEL (reference sequence). V was clipped by 0 bases and J by 7 bases, with 9 bases between them. CDR3 bases: TGTGCCAGCAGCCAAGAAAGTTCTAGCGGGGAGCTGTTTTTT. Residues: CASSQESSSGELFF.

The gene calls are TRBV27 and TRBJ1-3; 7 bases are a match to TRBD1. The junction had 6 bases not matched to a gene; V was cut back by 4 bases and J by 3 bases. Germline CDR1 is MNHEY and CDR2 is SMNVEV (reference sequence). This CDR3 has 15 residues. In DNA, the CDR3 is TGTGCCAGCAGTTCGAGGGGGCGATTTGGAAACACCATATATTTT. This gives the protein CASSSRGRFGNTIYF.

The rearrangement links TRBV7-9 to TRBJ1-1; the D is unclear. Trimming shortened V by 0 bases and J by 10 bases, and 12 bases separated the two germline ends. The CDR3 is 13 amino acids. Germline lookup yields CDR1 SEHNR and CDR2 FQNEAQ (reference sequence). In DNA, the CDR3 is TGTGCCAGCAGCTTAGCGATCGAACAGCGAGCTTTCTTT. Translated: CASSLAIEQRAFF.

This chain links TRBV19 with TRBJ1-1, with TRBD1 as a possible D gene (5 bases). Germline CDR1 reads LNHDA; CDR2 reads SQIVND (reference sequence). This CDR3 region has 13 residues. Trimming removed 3 bases from V and 1 base from J, with 6 bases in between. CDR3 amino acids: CASSIDRNTEAFF. In DNA, the CDR3 is TGTGCCAGTAGTATCGACAGGAACACTGAAGCTTTCTTT.

The chain recombines TRBV20-1 with TRBJ2-5, with 12 bases fitting TRBD2. Germline trimming cut 5 bases from V and 5 bases from J; bases unmatched to any gene: 6. The CDR3 runs 14 residues. The germline V gene has CDR1 DFQATT and CDR2 SNEGSKA (reference sequence). As DNA, the CDR3 is TGCAGTGCTTCTAGCGGGGGGGCCGGGGAGACCCAGTACTTC. Amino acids: CSASSGGAGETQYF.

The J gene is TRBJ1-1, the V gene TRBV15; D unresolved. This CDR3 is built from 12 residues. Germline V gives CDR1 LNHNV, CDR2 YYDKDF (reference sequence). The V end lost 0 bases, the J end lost 5 bases, and 4 bases lay between the germline ends. CDR3 residues: CATSRDTTEAFF. CDR3 nucleotide sequence: TGTGCCACCAGCAGAGATACTACTGAAGCTTTCTTT.

This CDR3 reads CASSLASWNTEAFF. CDR3 bases: TGTGCCAGCAGCTTAGCGTCATGGAACACTGAAGCTTTCTTT. The chain couples TRBV7-2 to TRBJ1-1; no reliable D call. The germline V and J ends were trimmed by 0 bases and 1 base, with 6 bases remaining between them. Looked up from germline, CDR1 is SGHTA and CDR2 is FQGNSA. The CDR3 is made up of 14 amino acids.

The genes are TRBV20-1 and TRBJ1-1, with unresolved D. Germline V CDR1 and CDR2: DFQATT, SNEGSKA (reference sequence). This CDR3 is built from 11 residues. Trimming cost V 3 bases and J 4 bases, with 6 bases left between them. The CDR3 sequence is CSARGATEAFF. DNA for the CDR3: TGCAGTGCTAGGGGCGCCACTGAAGCTTTCTTT.

This chain links TRBV4-3 with TRBJ2-7, with D perhaps TRBD2 (6 bases). V was trimmed by 4 bases and J by 5 bases, leaving 15 bases between them. Germline V gene lookup returns CDR1 LGHNA and CDR2 YSLEER. The CDR3 sequence is 14 residues long. Here the CDR3 DNA reads TGCGCCAGCAGCCCGGGACTCCTGGCCGACGAGCAGTACTTC. Residues: CASSPGLLADEQYF.

J is TRBJ1-4 and V is TRBV12-5; no clear D gene. The CDR3 consists of 15 residues. From germline, CDR1 is LGHNT and CDR2 FRNRAP. V gave up 3 bases and J gave up 0 bases, with 8 bases separating them. CDR3 amino acids: CASGFYAATNEKLFF. The CDR3 DNA reads TGTGCTAGTGGTTTTTACGCTGCAACTAATGAAAAACTGTTTTTT.

CDR3 nucleotides: TGTGCCATCTACCAGTCTCTAACAGACCCTCGTTCCTATGGCTACACCTTC. It encodes CAIYQSLTDPRSYGYTF. The chain combines TRBV6-1 with TRBJ1-2; D not resolved. Looked up from germline, CDR1 is MNHNS and CDR2 is SASEGT. V was trimmed by 10 bases and J by 4 bases, leaving 28 bases between them. The CDR3 length is 17 residues.

The rearrangement links TRBV27 to TRBJ1-6, with D possibly being TRBD1 (6 bases). The CDR3 extends over 14 amino acids. V was cut by 7 bases and J by 12 bases, with 19 bases left in between. CDR1 is MNHEY and CDR2 is SMNVEV in the germline V gene (reference sequence). The CDR3 is CASTQGTAKRPLHF. As DNA, the CDR3 is TGTGCCAGCACGCAGGGGACCGCTAAGAGACCCCTCCACTTT.

This rearrangement joins TRBV10-3 to TRBJ2-7, with 13 bases matching TRBD2. V dropped 9 bases and J dropped 0; count of bases not matched to a gene: 5. This CDR3 comprises 15 residues. Germline assignment: CDR1 ENHRY and CDR2 SYGVKD. CDR3 nucleotides: TGTGCCATAGGGACTAGCGGGGCGACCTCCTACGAGCAGTACTTC. Translation gives CAIGTSGATSYEQYF.

The chain combines TRBV7-9 with TRBJ2-3; D unresolved. The length of the CDR3 is 13 residues. The germline V gene encodes CDR1 SEHNR and CDR2 FQNEAQ (reference sequence). Trimming took 2 bases from V and 2 from J, leaving 5 bases between them. In nucleotides, the CDR3 is TGTGCCAGCAGCTTATCGACCACAGATACGCAGTATTTT. This gives the protein CASSLSTTDTQYF.

This clonotype was recorded only once. This rearrangement joins TRBV10-1 to TRBJ2-2; D is unclear. V lost 4 bases, J lost 1 base, and 4 bases lay in between. Looked up from germline, CDR1 is WNHNN and CDR2 is SYGVQD (reference sequence). The CDR3 loop spans 13 amino acids. The CDR3 DNA is TGCGCCAGCAGTGCCTGGAACACCGGGGAGCTGTTTTTT. This sequence encodes CASSAWNTGELFF.

The chain employs TRBV7-2 and TRBJ2-7; D is perhaps TRBD1 (5 bases). Trimming took 2 bases from V and 1 from J, leaving 24 bases between them. The V gene's germline CDR1 is SGHTA and CDR2 FQGNSA. CDR3 size: 19 residues. This CDR3 reads CASSLLADGRGAKSYEQYF. The CDR3 DNA follows: TGTGCCAGCAGCTTACTTGCTGACGGAAGGGGCGCCAAATCCTACGAGCAGTACTTC.

The V gene is TRBV6-2 or TRBV6-3, the J gene TRBJ2-5, with a weak D call TRBD2 (5 bases). Per the germline V gene, CDR1 is MNHEY and CDR2 is SVGEGT. This CDR3 is built from 15 residues. V lost 6 bases to trimming and J lost 9 bases, with 23 bases between them. The CDR3 protein is CASSPGRHRDLAQYF. The CDR3 DNA sequence: TGTGCCAGCAGCCCTGGACGGCATCGGGATTTGGCCCAGTACTTC.

The chain uses TRBV20-1 and TRBJ2-1; 8 bases are shared with TRBD2. The CDR3 runs to 15 residues. V shed 5 bases, J shed 5 bases, and the junction held 11 bases outside the gene matches. Germline V gene sequence: CDR1 DFQATT, CDR2 SNEGSKA (reference sequence). DNA for the CDR3: TGCAGTGCTCCTCTACTAGCGGCCGCCCACAATGAGCAGTTCTTC. Protein sequence: CSAPLLAAAHNEQFF.

This clonotype was seen a single time. The DNA of the CDR3 is TGTGCCAGTAGTATAGGGGGGGATCAGCCCCAGCATTTT. It yields the protein CASSIGGDQPQHF. The gene calls are TRBV19 and TRBJ1-5, with D maybe TRBD1 (5 bases). The length of the CDR3 is 13 residues. CDR1 and CDR2 from the germline V gene are LNHDA and SQIVND (reference sequence). V was pared by 1 base and J by 5 bases, with 6 bases between.

The chain joins TRBV6-5 to TRBJ2-3; the match to TRBD2 covers 13 bases. Germline V gene lookup returns CDR1 MNHEY and CDR2 SVGAGI. J gave up 4 bases and V 2 bases, and 12 bases lay outside the gene matches. This CDR3 is built from 19 residues. The DNA of the CDR3 is TGTGCCAGCAGTTACGGACTAGCGGGGGAGCTCCTCTGGGCAGATACGCAGTATTTT. This sequence encodes CASSYGLAGELLWADTQYF.

The chain recombines TRBV20-1 with TRBJ2-7, with TRBD2 identical over 13 bases. V was pared by 2 bases and J by 4 bases, with 2 bases of the junction left unmatched. The CDR3 spans 14 residues. In germline, CDR1 is DFQATT, CDR2 SNEGSKA (reference sequence). The CDR3 spells CSARPGLAGYEQYF. CDR3 coding DNA: TGCAGTGCTAGACCGGGACTAGCGGGGTACGAGCAGTACTTC.